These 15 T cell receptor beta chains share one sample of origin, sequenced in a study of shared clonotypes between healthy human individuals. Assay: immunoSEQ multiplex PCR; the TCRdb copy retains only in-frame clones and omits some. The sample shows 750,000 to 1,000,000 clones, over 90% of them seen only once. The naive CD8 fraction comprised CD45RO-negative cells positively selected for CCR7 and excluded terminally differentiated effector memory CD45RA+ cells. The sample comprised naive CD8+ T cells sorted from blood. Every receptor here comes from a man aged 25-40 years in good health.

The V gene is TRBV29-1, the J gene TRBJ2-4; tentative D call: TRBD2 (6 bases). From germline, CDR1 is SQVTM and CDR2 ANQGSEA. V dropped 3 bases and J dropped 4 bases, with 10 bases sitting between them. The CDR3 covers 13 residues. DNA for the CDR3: TGCAGCGTTGAGCCTAGCGAGAAAAACATTCAGTACTTC. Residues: CSVEPSEKNIQYF.

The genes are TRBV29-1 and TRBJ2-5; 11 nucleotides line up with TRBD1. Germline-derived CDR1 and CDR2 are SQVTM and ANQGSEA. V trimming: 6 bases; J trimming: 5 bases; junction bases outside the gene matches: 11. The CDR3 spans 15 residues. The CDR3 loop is CSVDADRGPEETQYF. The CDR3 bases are TGCAGCGTAGACGCGGACAGGGGGCCGGAGGAGACCCAGTACTTC. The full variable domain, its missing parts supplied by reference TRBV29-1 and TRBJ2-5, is SAVISQKPSRDICQRGTSLTIQCQVDSQVTMMFWYRQQPGQSLTLIATANQGSEATYESGFVIDKFPISRPNLTFSTLTVSNMSPEDSSIYLCSVDADRGPEETQYFGPGTRLLVL.

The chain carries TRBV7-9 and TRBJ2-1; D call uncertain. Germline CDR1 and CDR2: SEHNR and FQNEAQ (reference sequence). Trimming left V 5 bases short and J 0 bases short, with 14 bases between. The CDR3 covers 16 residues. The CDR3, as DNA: TGTGCCAGCAGCCATCAGGACGGAAGCTCCTACAATGAGCAGTTCTTC. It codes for CASSHQDGSSYNEQFF. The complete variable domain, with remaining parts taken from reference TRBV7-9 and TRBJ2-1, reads DTGVSQNPRHKITKRGQNVTFRCDPISEHNRLYWYRQTLGQGPEFLTYFQNEAQLEKSRLLSDRFSAERPKGSFSTLEIQRTEQGDSAMYLCASSHQDGSSYNEQFFGPGTRLTVL.

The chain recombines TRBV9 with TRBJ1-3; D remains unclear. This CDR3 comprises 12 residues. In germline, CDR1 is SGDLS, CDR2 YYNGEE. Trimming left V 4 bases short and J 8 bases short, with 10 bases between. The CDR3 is CASSLPSDTIYF. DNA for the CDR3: TGTGCCAGCAGCTTACCCTCGGACACCATATATTTT.

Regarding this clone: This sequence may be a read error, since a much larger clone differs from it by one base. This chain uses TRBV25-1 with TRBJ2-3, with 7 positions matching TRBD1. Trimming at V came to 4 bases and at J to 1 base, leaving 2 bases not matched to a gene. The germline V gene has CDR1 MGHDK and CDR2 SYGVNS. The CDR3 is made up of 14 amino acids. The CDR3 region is CASSGQGGTDTQYF. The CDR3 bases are TGTGCCAGCAGTGGACAGGGAGGCACAGATACGCAGTATTTT.

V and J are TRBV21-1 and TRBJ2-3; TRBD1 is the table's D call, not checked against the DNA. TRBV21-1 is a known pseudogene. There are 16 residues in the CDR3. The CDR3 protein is CASSLRQGGSTDTQYF. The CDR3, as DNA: TGTGCCAGCAGCCTTAGACAGGGGGGCAGCACAGATACGCAGTATTTT.

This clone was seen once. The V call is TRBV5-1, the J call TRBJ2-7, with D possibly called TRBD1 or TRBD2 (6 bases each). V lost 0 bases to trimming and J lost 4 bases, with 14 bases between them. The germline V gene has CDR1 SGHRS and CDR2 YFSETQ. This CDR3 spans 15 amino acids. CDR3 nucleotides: TGCGCCAGCAGCTTGGGAACAGGAGGGGGATACGAGCAGTACTTC. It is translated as CASSLGTGGGYEQYF.

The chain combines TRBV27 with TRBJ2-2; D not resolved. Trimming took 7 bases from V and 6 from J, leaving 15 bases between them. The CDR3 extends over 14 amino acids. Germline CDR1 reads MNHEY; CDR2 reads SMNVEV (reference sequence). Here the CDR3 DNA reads TGTGCCAGCAAGCAGTTAGGCTATTCCGGGGAGCTGTTTTTT. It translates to CASKQLGYSGELFF.

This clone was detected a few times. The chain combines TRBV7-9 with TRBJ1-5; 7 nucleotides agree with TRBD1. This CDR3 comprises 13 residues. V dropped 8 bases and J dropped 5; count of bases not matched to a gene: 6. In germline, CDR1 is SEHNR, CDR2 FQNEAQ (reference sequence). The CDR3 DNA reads TGTGCCAGCCAGGCAGGGGGGGATCAGCCCCAGCATTTT. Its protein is CASQAGGDQPQHF.

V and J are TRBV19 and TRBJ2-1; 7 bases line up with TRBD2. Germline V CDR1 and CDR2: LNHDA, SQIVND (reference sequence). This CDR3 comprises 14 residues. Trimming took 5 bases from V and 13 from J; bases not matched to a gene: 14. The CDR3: CASSLAGGGYEQFF. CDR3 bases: TGTGCCAGTAGTTTAGCGGGCGGAGGCTACGAACAGTTCTTC.

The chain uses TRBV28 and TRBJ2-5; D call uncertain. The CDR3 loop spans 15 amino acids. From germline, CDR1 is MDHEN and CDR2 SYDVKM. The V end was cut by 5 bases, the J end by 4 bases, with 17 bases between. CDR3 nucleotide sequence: TGTGCCAGCAGTCACGGAGCGTCAACCCGAGAGACCCAGTACTTC. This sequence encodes CASSHGASTRETQYF.

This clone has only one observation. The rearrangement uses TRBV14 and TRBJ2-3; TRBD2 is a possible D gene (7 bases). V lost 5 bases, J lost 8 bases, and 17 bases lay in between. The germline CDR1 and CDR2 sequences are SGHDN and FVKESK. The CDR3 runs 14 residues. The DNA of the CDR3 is TGTGCCAGCAGCATGGTCGGGGGGCTAGGTACGCAGTATTTT. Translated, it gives CASSMVGGLGTQYF.

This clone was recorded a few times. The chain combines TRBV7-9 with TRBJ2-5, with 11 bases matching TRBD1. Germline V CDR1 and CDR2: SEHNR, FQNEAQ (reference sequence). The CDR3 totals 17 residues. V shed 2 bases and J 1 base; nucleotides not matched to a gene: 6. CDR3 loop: CASSLPGQGALQETQYF. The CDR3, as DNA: TGTGCCAGCAGCTTACCCGGACAGGGGGCCCTCCAAGAGACCCAGTACTTC.

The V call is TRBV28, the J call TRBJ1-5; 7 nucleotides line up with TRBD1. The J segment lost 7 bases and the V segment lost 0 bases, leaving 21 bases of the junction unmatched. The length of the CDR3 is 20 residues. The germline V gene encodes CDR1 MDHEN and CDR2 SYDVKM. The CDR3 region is CASSLWGQVYRGQGGQPQHF. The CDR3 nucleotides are TGTGCCAGCAGTTTATGGGGGCAAGTTTACAGGGGACAAGGGGGCCAGCCCCAGCATTTT.

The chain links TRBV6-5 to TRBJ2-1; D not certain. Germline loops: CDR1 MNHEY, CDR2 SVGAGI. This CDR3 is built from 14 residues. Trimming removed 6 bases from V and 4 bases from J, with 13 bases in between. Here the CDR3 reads CASSPVPSYNEQFF. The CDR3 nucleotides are TGTGCCAGCAGCCCCGTTCCCTCTTACAATGAGCAGTTCTTC.